The 18 T cell receptor beta chains below were found in one sample sequenced in a study of T cell responses to AZD1222 COVID-19 vaccine. Repertoires were generated with immunoSEQ multiplex PCR, while TCRdb's copy carries only in-frame clones and drops some. The table has more than 110,000 clones, around 92% seen once. Material: peripheral blood, obtained 28 days after the second AZD1222 dose. Receptors were obtained from an adult who received the AZD1222 COVID-19 vaccine.

The J gene is TRBJ2-7, the V gene TRBV28; 7 bases agree with TRBD1. J was trimmed by 2 bases and V by 6 bases; bases with no gene match: 13. The germline CDR1 and CDR2 sequences are MDHEN and SYDVKM. The CDR3 has 16 residues. The CDR3 nucleotides read TGTGCCAGCAGCCATCCCACCCCGGGACAGACCTACGAGCAGTACTTC. It is translated as CASSHPTPGQTYEQYF.

This clone came up a few times. The rearrangement joins TRBV10-1 to TRBJ2-5; D may be TRBD1 (6 bases). Germline-derived CDR1 and CDR2 are WNHNN and SYGVQD (reference sequence). The length of the CDR3 is 17 residues. V lost 6 bases, J lost 0 bases, and 20 bases lay in between. CDR3 sequence: CASRIRDILPYQETQYF. CDR3 nucleotide sequence: TGCGCCAGCAGAATCCGGGACATCCTACCGTACCAAGAGACCCAGTACTTC.

Only a few counts were recorded for this clone. The chain has TRBV11-2 and TRBJ2-7, with TRBD2 identical over 12 bases. J gave up 7 bases and V 3 bases, and 10 bases lay outside the gene matches. The CDR3 is 16 residues long. Per the germline V gene, CDR1 is SGHAT and CDR2 is FQNNGV. The CDR3 reads CASSFGRLAGAREQYF. CDR3 DNA: TGTGCCAGCAGCTTTGGCCGACTAGCGGGAGCGAGGGAGCAGTACTTC.

This chain joins TRBV29-1 and TRBJ1-4, with D tentatively TRBD1 (5 bases). CDR3 size: 13 residues. Germline V gene lookup returns CDR1 SQVTM and CDR2 ANQGSEA. The ends were cut back, 5 bases at V and 8 bases at J, with 15 bases in the middle. The CDR3 region is CSVQKSWGEKLFF. CDR3 DNA sequence: TGCAGCGTTCAGAAGAGTTGGGGGGAAAAACTGTTTTTT.

A single count supports this clone. V is TRBV28 and J is TRBJ1-2; D ambiguous. Trimming pared 2 bases from V and 8 bases from J, leaving 12 bases between. This CDR3 comprises 13 residues. Germline loops: CDR1 MDHEN, CDR2 SYDVKM. The CDR3 DNA is TGTGCCAGCAGTTTAGTGGGTAGGCGCGGCTACACCTTC. Residues: CASSLVGRRGYTF.

This chain uses TRBV4-1 with TRBJ1-1; possibly TRBD1 for D (5 bases). CDR3 length equals 16 residues. Germline CDR1 MGHRA, CDR2 YSYEKL. Trimming took 2 bases from V and 2 from J, leaving 15 bases between them. The CDR3 region is CASSQTRAAGNTEAFF. CDR3 nucleotide sequence: TGCGCCAGCAGCCAAACCAGGGCCGCGGGAAACACTGAAGCTTTCTTT.

V usage is TRBV10-3 and J usage is TRBJ2-5; 10 bases are a match to TRBD1. CDR1 and CDR2 from the germline V gene are ENHRY and SYGVKD. The CDR3 spans 15 residues. The trim removed 3 bases at V and 4 bases at J, leaving 5 bases unmatched. The DNA for the CDR3 is TGTGCCATCAGTGACGACAGGGGGCTGGCAGAGACCCAGTACTTC. The encoded protein is CAISDDRGLAETQYF.

V usage is TRBV28 and J usage is TRBJ1-4; 9 nucleotides match TRBD1. CDR1 and CDR2 from the germline V gene are MDHEN and SYDVKM. CDR3 length: 14 residues. The trim removed 6 bases at V and 5 bases at J, leaving 4 bases unmatched. CDR3 DNA: TGTGCCAGCAGAGGAGGACAGGGGAATGAAAAACTGTTTTTT. Translating gives CASRGGQGNEKLFF.

In its sample, this clone was seen once. The chain has TRBV21-1 and TRBJ2-5. TRBV21-1 represents a pseudogene. The CDR3 loop spans 15 amino acids. The CDR3 DNA reads TGTGCCAGCAGCAGCCGCCCGACACGGCGGGAGACCCAGTACTTC. Translated, it gives CASSSRPTRRETQYF.

The chain uses TRBV5-1 and TRBJ1-1; unclear D gene. Germline V CDR1 and CDR2: SGHRS, YFSETQ. V was shortened by 3 bases and J by 0 bases, with 9 bases between the two germline ends. The CDR3 sequence is 14 residues long. CDR3 amino acids: CASSSRVMNTEAFF. The CDR3 nucleotides read TGCGCCAGCAGCTCGAGAGTAATGAACACTGAAGCTTTCTTT.

J is TRBJ1-1 and V is TRBV28; no definite D call. Germline CDR1 and CDR2: MDHEN and SYDVKM. This CDR3 has 14 amino acids. Trimming removed 5 bases from V and 3 bases from J, with 13 bases in between. The CDR3 here is CASSPGLFYTEAFF. CDR3 in DNA: TGTGCCAGCAGTCCAGGACTGTTTTACACTGAAGCTTTCTTT.

V is TRBV2 and J is TRBJ1-1; the D gene is possibly TRBD1 (6 bases). Germline CDR1 reads SNHLY; CDR2 reads FYNNEI. The germline V and J ends were trimmed by 6 bases and 2 bases, with 16 bases remaining between them. This CDR3 has 15 residues. Here the CDR3 DNA reads TGTGCCAGCAGAGGAGGGCCCAGGGGAAACACTGAAGCTTTCTTT. Its protein is CASRGGPRGNTEAFF. The whole variable domain, remainder taken from reference TRBV2 and TRBJ1-1, is EPEVTQTPSHQVTQMGQEVILRCVPISNHLYFYWYRQILGQKVEFLVSFYNNEISEKSEIFDDQFSVERPDGSNFTLKIRSTKLEDSAMYFCASRGGPRGNTEAFFGQGTRLTVV.

The chain links TRBV7-9 to TRBJ2-3, with 11 nucleotides matching TRBD2. Per germline, CDR1 SEHNR and CDR2 FQNEAQ (reference sequence). J lost 1 base, V lost 4 bases, and 4 bases had no gene match. The CDR3 is made up of 16 amino acids. CDR3 residues: CASSSYSGRGTDTQYF. CDR3 DNA: TGTGCCAGCAGCTCATATAGCGGGAGGGGCACAGATACGCAGTATTTT. Supplemented by reference TRBV7-9 and TRBJ2-3, the full variable domain reads DTGVSQNPRHKITKRGQNVTFRCDPISEHNRLYWYRQTLGQGPEFLTYFQNEAQLEKSRLLSDRFSAERPKGSFSTLEIQRTEQGDSAMYLCASSSYSGRGTDTQYFGPGTRLTVL.

V usage is TRBV19 and J usage is TRBJ2-1; 14 bases agree with TRBD2. CDR1 is LNHDA and CDR2 is SQIVND in the germline V gene (reference sequence). The V and J ends lost 6 bases and 4 bases, in that order; junction bases with no gene match: 2. CDR3 length: 15 residues. The CDR3 is CASRGLAGVYNEQFF. The CDR3 nucleotides are TGTGCCAGTAGGGGACTAGCGGGAGTTTACAATGAGCAGTTCTTC.

The rearrangement links TRBV5-5 to TRBJ2-7, with D possibly TRBD2 on 6 matching bases. V lost 2 bases to trimming and J lost 3 bases, with 21 bases between them. Germline CDR1 and CDR2: SGHKS and YYEKEE (reference sequence). The CDR3 has 17 residues. CDR3: CASSLGGFGPSSYEQYF. The DNA for the CDR3 is TGTGCCAGCAGCTTAGGAGGGTTTGGTCCTTCTAGCTACGAGCAGTACTTC. Full variable domain (remainder filled in from reference TRBV5-5 and TRBJ2-7): DAGVTQSPTHLIKTRGQQVTLRCSPISGHKSVSWYQQVLGQGPQFIFQYYEKEERGRGNFPDRFSARQFPNYSSELNVNALLLGDSALYLCASSLGGFGPSSYEQYFGPGTRLTVT.

The V gene is TRBV5-4, the J gene TRBJ2-5; D is perhaps TRBD2 (6 bases). V was cut by 0 bases and J by 5 bases, with 11 bases left in between. The CDR3 totals 14 residues. The V gene's germline CDR1 is SGHNT and CDR2 YYREEE (reference sequence). The CDR3 is CASSLVGAGETQYF. CDR3 sequence (DNA): TGTGCCAGCAGCTTGGTCGGGGCGGGGGAGACCCAGTACTTC.

The CDR3 DNA follows: TGTGCCAGCAGCAAGGGACCCTTTTACGAGCAGTACTTC. This translates into CASSKGPFYEQYF. The rearrangement uses TRBV11-2 and TRBJ2-7; D may match TRBD1 or TRBD2 (5 bases each). V was shortened by 5 bases and J by 4 bases, with 12 bases between the two germline ends. This CDR3 contains 13 residues. CDR1 SGHAT and CDR2 FQNNGV come from the germline V gene.

J is TRBJ1-1 and V is TRBV5-5; possibly TRBD1 for D (5 bases). V was pared by 1 base and J by 3 bases, with 7 bases between. There are 13 residues in the CDR3. CDR1 is SGHKS, CDR2 YYEKEE, per germline (reference sequence). Written as DNA, the CDR3 is TGTGCCAGCAGCTTGCGGGGGGACACTGAAGCTTTCTTT. It yields the protein CASSLRGDTEAFF. The complete variable domain, with remaining parts taken from reference TRBV5-5 and TRBJ1-1, reads DAGVTQSPTHLIKTRGQQVTLRCSPISGHKSVSWYQQVLGQGPQFIFQYYEKEERGRGNFPDRFSARQFPNYSSELNVNALLLGDSALYLCASSLRGDTEAFFGQGTRLTVV.